This passage covers 32 T cell receptor beta chains from one sample sequenced in a study of blood T cells in healthy people across ages. It was with a sample-barcoded 5' primer and a J-beta primer mix that a second PCR of about 6 to 12 cycles was run. TCRdb re-derived calls from the 5' RACE reads in MiXCR, one entry per CDR3 protein. The sample yields over a million distinct CDR3 sequences, roughly 43% seen once. The sample consisted of blood. Source of these receptors: a woman under 30 in good health.

This clonotype appeared a few times. This chain joins TRBV3-1 and TRBJ2-5; D may be TRBD1 (5 bases). The better agreement between TRBJ2-7 and the DNA end casts doubt on the J call. This CDR3 has 14 amino acids. The germline V gene has CDR1 LGHDT and CDR2 YNNKEL (reference sequence). DNA for the CDR3: TGTGCCAGCAGCCAAGATGCAGGGTGGGACGAGCAGTACTTC. The encoded protein is CASSQDAGWDEQYF.

This clonotype turned up a few times. The rearrangement links TRBV6-1 to TRBJ1-1; tentatively, D is TRBD1 (5 bases). The V gene lost 4 bases and the J gene lost 2 bases, with 11 bases spanning the gap. Germline V gene data show CDR1 as MNHNS and CDR2 as SASEGT. This CDR3 spans 14 amino acids. The CDR3 protein is CASSAARANTEAFF. The DNA for the CDR3 is TGTGCCAGCAGTGCGGCCAGGGCCAACACTGAAGCTTTCTTT.

The chain recombines TRBV25-1 with TRBJ2-4; D is ambiguous. CDR1 and CDR2 (germline): MGHDK, SYGVNS. The CDR3 covers 15 residues. V lost 2 bases and J lost 0, with 8 bases in between. CDR3 region: CASSEEAGAKNIQYF. DNA for the CDR3: TGTGCCAGCAGTGAAGAAGCAGGAGCCAAAAACATTCAGTACTTC.

This clonotype was seen only a few times. The chain has TRBV5-1 and TRBJ2-1, with D hard to call. CDR1 SGHRS and CDR2 YFSETQ come from the germline V gene. This CDR3 is 13 amino acids long. The ends were cut back, 7 bases at V and 6 bases at J, with 14 bases in the middle. The CDR3 nucleotides read TGCGCCAGCGGGAACACGATCCGCAATGAGCAGTTCTTC. This gives the protein CASGNTIRNEQFF. The full variable domain, its missing parts supplied by reference TRBV5-1 and TRBJ2-1, is KAGVTQTPRYLIKTRGQQVTLSCSPISGHRSVSWYQQTPGQGLQFLFEYFSETQRNKGNFPGRFSGRQFSNSRSEMNVSTLELGDSALYLCASGNTIRNEQFFGPGTRLTVL.

V gene TRBV7-2 combines with J gene TRBJ2-2; no clear D gene. The V gene's germline CDR1 is SGHTA and CDR2 FQGNSA. This CDR3 is built from 16 residues. V was pared by 0 bases and J by 2 bases, with 10 bases between. The CDR3 reads CASSLAFAGNTGELFF. The DNA for the CDR3 is TGTGCCAGCAGCTTAGCTTTCGCAGGAAACACCGGGGAGCTGTTTTTT.

The V and J genes are TRBV5-5 and TRBJ2-3, with no clear D. This CDR3 region has 16 residues. V shed 0 bases and J shed 2 bases, with 13 bases lying between them. The germline gives CDR1 SGHKS, CDR2 YYEKEE (reference sequence). Written as DNA, the CDR3 is TGTGCCAGCAGCTTGGTTACGGGTACTTACACAGATACGCAGTATTTT. Translation gives CASSLVTGTYTDTQYF.

This clonotype was counted between two and nine times. The chain employs TRBV4-1 and TRBJ1-2; 8 bases align to TRBD1. The V gene end was trimmed by 4 bases and the J gene end by 3 bases; junction bases not matched to a gene: 16. Germline values: CDR1 MGHRA, CDR2 YSYEKL. The CDR3 has 18 amino acids. For the CDR3, the DNA is TGCGCCAGCAGCCGTTTTCGGGACAGGACTAACCCCGACTATGGCTACACCTTC. Amino acids: CASSRFRDRTNPDYGYTF.

This sequence joins TRBV13 and TRBJ2-4, with D perhaps TRBD1 (5 bases). The CDR3 spans 14 residues. Germline V gene data show CDR1 as PRHDT and CDR2 as FYEKMQ (reference sequence). V lost 2 bases, J lost 6 bases, and 11 bases lay in between. Here the CDR3 reads CASSLKGLGNIQYF. In nucleotides, the CDR3 is TGTGCCAGCAGCTTAAAGGGGTTAGGAAACATTCAGTACTTC.

This sequence joins TRBV12-3 or TRBV12-4 and TRBJ1-1; D gene ambiguous. V shed 3 bases and J shed 6 bases, with 5 bases lying between them. This CDR3 is 11 amino acids long. The CDR3 protein is CASSFFPEAFF. The DNA for the CDR3 is TGTGCCAGCAGTTTTTTCCCTGAAGCTTTCTTT.

The chain couples TRBV7-9 to TRBJ2-5, with D perhaps matching TRBD1 (6 bases). The germline V and J ends were trimmed by 4 bases and 0 bases, with 9 bases remaining between them. CDR3 length equals 14 residues. Germline V CDR1 and CDR2: SEHNR, FQNEAQ (reference sequence). In DNA form, the CDR3 reads TGTGCCAGCAGCTACCGGGACAACCAAGAGACCCAGTACTTC. The encoded protein is CASSYRDNQETQYF.

The chain links TRBV20-1 to TRBJ2-3; no clear D. The V gene lost 1 base and the J gene lost 4 bases, with 9 bases spanning the gap. CDR1 and CDR2 from the germline V gene are DFQATT and SNEGSKA (reference sequence). The CDR3 totals 13 residues. CDR3 coding DNA: TGCAGTGCTAGAGGCTGGATGCCAGATACGCAGTATTTT. The encoded protein is CSARGWMPDTQYF.

Only a few counts were recorded for this clonotype. The chain recombines TRBV5-6 with TRBJ2-1; D tentatively reads TRBD1 or TRBD2 (5 bases each). The CDR3 is made up of 14 amino acids. Germline CDR1 is SGHDT and CDR2 is YYEEEE. The germline V and J ends were trimmed by 1 base and 7 bases, with 12 bases remaining between them. CDR3 nucleotide sequence: TGTGCCAGCAGCTTGATGACAGCGGTGAATGAGCAGTTCTTC. It yields the protein CASSLMTAVNEQFF.

The sample holds many counts of this clonotype. This rearrangement joins TRBV4-2 to TRBJ2-7; a weak D match, TRBD2 (6 bases). This CDR3 spans 14 amino acids. V was trimmed by 1 base and J by 5 bases, leaving 12 bases between them. Germline V gives CDR1 LGHNA, CDR2 YNFKEQ. CDR3 in amino acids: CASSQVSGANEQYF. The CDR3 region has the DNA TGTGCCAGCAGCCAAGTATCGGGAGCGAACGAGCAGTACTTC.

This rearrangement joins TRBV20-1 to TRBJ2-4; 8 nucleotides align to TRBD2. The better agreement between TRBJ2-7 and the DNA end casts doubt on the J call. The CDR3 has 13 amino acids. Looked up from germline, CDR1 is DFQATT and CDR2 is SNEGSKA (reference sequence). In DNA, the CDR3 is TGCAGTTCTCCTCGGGGGGGGAGGGACGAGCAGTACTTC. This gives the protein CSSPRGGRDEQYF.

This clonotype was seen a handful of times. The CDR3 DNA reads TGTGCCAGCAGTTTAGTTGGTGAGAGGGGCTACACCTTC. Its translation is CASSLVGERGYTF. The V call is TRBV12-3 or TRBV12-4, the J call TRBJ1-2; no firm D call. The CDR3 runs 13 residues. V lost 1 base to trimming and J lost 8 bases, with 11 bases between them.

In DNA form, the CDR3 reads TGCAGTGCTAGAGCTCCCCCGCGATCCGGAAACAATGAGCAGTACTTC. It codes for CSARAPPRSGNNEQYF. The chain couples TRBV20-1 to TRBJ2-5; D uncertain. Trimming took 1 base from V and 11 from J, leaving 26 bases between them. The V gene's germline CDR1 is DFQATT and CDR2 SNEGSKA (reference sequence). The CDR3 is 16 residues long.

In its sample, this clonotype was seen a few times. The chain combines TRBV9 with TRBJ2-7; TRBD2 matches at 9 bases. The CDR3 has 15 amino acids. Trimming cost V 2 bases and J 4 bases; bases outside gene matches: 7. Germline values: CDR1 SGDLS, CDR2 YYNGEE. The CDR3 bases are TGTGCCAGCAGCGTGACTAGCGGTGGCGAGTACGAGCAGTACTTC. Amino acids: CASSVTSGGEYEQYF. Full variable domain (missing parts from reference TRBV9 and TRBJ2-7): DSGVTQTPKHLITATGQRVTLRCSPRSGDLSVYWYQQSLDQGLQFLIQYYNGEERAKGNILERFSAQQFPDLHSELNLSSLELGDSALYFCASSVTSGGEYEQYFGPGTRLTVT.

This clonotype was counted a few times. This chain connects TRBV30 to TRBJ1-5; the D gene is possibly TRBD1 (5 bases). The germline V and J ends were trimmed by 0 bases and 4 bases, with 13 bases remaining between them. Germline CDR1 reads GTSNPN; CDR2 reads SVGIG (reference sequence). This CDR3 has 15 residues. The CDR3 reads CAWSVVAGRNQPQHF. DNA of the CDR3: TGTGCCTGGAGTGTCGTGGCAGGGAGAAATCAGCCCCAGCATTTT.

This clonotype was seen a handful of times. The chain links TRBV27 to TRBJ2-3; D is undetermined. V gave up 3 bases and J gave up 2 bases, with 9 bases separating them. Germline V gene lookup returns CDR1 MNHEY and CDR2 SMNVEV (reference sequence). The CDR3 has 14 residues. The CDR3 DNA reads TGTGCCAGCAGTTTCGGTGTAGCCACAGATACGCAGTATTTT. It yields the protein CASSFGVATDTQYF.

This clonotype occurred a few times. The chain employs TRBV6-5 and TRBJ2-5; 7 bases line up with TRBD1. The J segment lost 11 bases and the V segment lost 4 bases, leaving 22 bases of the junction unmatched. The length of the CDR3 is 17 residues. Per germline, CDR1 MNHEY and CDR2 SVGAGI. CDR3 in amino acids: CASSSPTGRGLYNEQYF. CDR3 bases: TGTGCCAGCAGTTCCCCGACAGGGAGAGGTTTATACAATGAGCAGTACTTC.

The chain carries TRBV20-1 and TRBJ1-2, with D uncertain. From germline, CDR1 is DFQATT and CDR2 SNEGSKA (reference sequence). The CDR3 consists of 15 residues. V shed 2 bases and J shed 8 bases, with 21 bases lying between them. Written as DNA, the CDR3 is TGCAGTGCTAGAATGGGATCCGGGTCCTTGGGAGGCTACACCTTC. Its protein product is CSARMGSGSLGGYTF.

The chain carries TRBV6-5 and TRBJ2-1, with TRBD1 matching over 11 bases. After removal of 6 bases from V and 9 bases from J, the junction contained 4 bases not matched to a gene. Looked up from germline, CDR1 is MNHEY and CDR2 is SVGAGI. There are 13 residues in the CDR3. CDR3 sequence reads: CASRRTGGCEQFF. The CDR3 DNA is TGTGCCAGCAGACGGACAGGGGGCTGTGAGCAGTTCTTC.

Many counts were recorded for this clonotype. The chain couples TRBV6-1 to TRBJ2-3, with 8 bases matching TRBD1. V gave up 5 bases and J gave up 0 bases; unmatched junction bases: 1. The CDR3 sequence is 14 residues long. Looked up from germline, CDR1 is MNHNS and CDR2 is SASEGT. The CDR3 nucleotides read TGTGCCAGCAGTACAGGGGGGAGCACAGATACGCAGTATTTT. Protein product: CASSTGGSTDTQYF.

This clonotype showed up just a few times. The V call is TRBV7-9, the J call TRBJ1-1; possibly TRBD1 for D (5 bases). Trimming took off 3 bases at V and 3 bases at J, with 14 bases between the two ends. The CDR3 covers 15 residues. The germline gives CDR1 SEHNR, CDR2 FQNEAQ (reference sequence). Written as DNA, the CDR3 is TGTGCCAGCAGCTTCGGCAGGGTCTGGGACACTGAAGCTTTCTTT. Amino acid sequence: CASSFGRVWDTEAFF.

This clonotype was found a few times. V gene TRBV2 combines with J gene TRBJ1-4; 9 bases match TRBD1. CDR1 SNHLY and CDR2 FYNNEI come from the germline V gene. The ends lost 10 bases at V and 7 bases at J; junction bases unmatched: 7. This CDR3 has 13 residues. As DNA, the CDR3 is TGTGCCATAAACAGGGGGCAGGGTGAAAAACTGTTTTTT. This sequence encodes CAINRGQGEKLFF.

This rearrangement joins TRBV20-1 to TRBJ2-7; 9 bases align to TRBD2. This CDR3 has 13 amino acids. J was trimmed by 3 bases and V by 3 bases; bases with no gene match: 3. Per germline, CDR1 DFQATT and CDR2 SNEGSKA (reference sequence). DNA of the CDR3: TGCAGTGCTAGTGGTAGCGGGAGCTACGAGCAGTACTTC. The encoded protein is CSASGSGSYEQYF.

The genes are TRBV20-1 and TRBJ2-2, with D possibly being TRBD1 (6 bases). Germline values: CDR1 DFQATT, CDR2 SNEGSKA (reference sequence). The CDR3 is 15 residues long. V was trimmed by 6 bases and J by 0 bases, leaving 14 bases between them. CDR3 sequence reads: CSAKLTGTNTGELFF. Here the CDR3 DNA reads TGCAGTGCCAAACTCACAGGGACGAACACCGGGGAGCTGTTTTTT.

This chain links TRBV3-1 with TRBJ2-4; 8 bases map to TRBD1. Germline CDR1 reads LGHDT; CDR2 reads YNNKEL (reference sequence). V was pared by 5 bases and J by 2 bases, with 11 bases of the junction left unmatched. The CDR3 is made up of 17 amino acids. The CDR3 is CASSLSDRARSKNIQYF. DNA for the CDR3: TGTGCCAGCAGCTTATCGGACAGGGCCCGTTCCAAAAACATTCAGTACTTC.

The rearrangement links TRBV12-3 or TRBV12-4 to TRBJ2-1, with D perhaps matching TRBD1 or TRBD2 (6 bases each). V was shortened by 3 bases and J by 5 bases, with 17 bases between the two germline ends. CDR3 size: 16 residues. This CDR3 is CASSFRPRGLHNEQFF. Here the CDR3 DNA reads TGTGCCAGCAGTTTTCGCCCCCGGGGGCTCCACAATGAGCAGTTCTTC.

This sequence joins TRBV14 and TRBJ2-7; D ambiguous. Per the germline V gene, CDR1 is SGHDN and CDR2 is FVKESK. With 2 bases removed from V and 3 bases from J, the gap between germline ends came to 14 bases. This CDR3 has 15 amino acids. CDR3 protein: CASSQITDGDYEQYF. The DNA for the CDR3 is TGTGCCAGCAGCCAAATTACGGACGGCGACTACGAGCAGTACTTC. The full variable domain, in which reference TRBV14 and TRBJ2-7 provide the parts outside the CDR3, is EAGVTQFPSHSVIEKGQTVTLRCDPISGHDNLYWYRRVMGKEIKFLLHFVKESKQDESGMPNNRFLAERTGGTYSTLKVQPAELEDSGVYFCASSQITDGDYEQYFGPGTRLTVT.

Remarks on this clonotype: One junction end disagrees with the germline gene, perhaps due to a read error. V gene TRBV12-3 or TRBV12-4 combines with J gene TRBJ2-3; D ambiguous. The CDR3 is 14 amino acids. The CDR3 spells CARSFGRTSGTQYF. The DNA for the CDR3 is TGTGCCAGAAGTTTTGGGCGGACCTCGGGTACGCAGTATTTT.

In nucleotides, the CDR3 is TGTGCCAGCAGTGGAACTCCCAAGGTTGAGCAGTTCTTC. Residues: CASSGTPKVEQFF. V gene TRBV6-1 combines with J gene TRBJ2-1; D gene unclear. Germline loops: CDR1 MNHNS, CDR2 SASEGT. V shed 4 bases and J shed 9 bases, with 13 bases lying between them. CDR3 length equals 13 residues.